This entry features one T cell receptor beta chain sequence. TCRdb keeps only in-frame clones here, not all; method: immunoSEQ multiplex PCR. The sample has under 500,000 clones, 87% seen once. The data were taken from a study of blood T cell repertoires in COVID-19. In the study overall: Collection of acute and convalescent COVID-19 samples took place in the United States, Italy and Spain.

Ages ranged from about 18 to 89 years, with residence in more than 20 US areas. Participant-given clinical history determined each cohort assignment. The clonotype originates from a woman between 18 and 29 years old with acute COVID-19. The sample consisted of PBMCs or T cells enriched from blood (not recorded which).

Here the CDR3 reads CSVKTAPVGYGYTF. CDR3 bases: TGCAGCGTTAAGACAGCCCCGGTTGGCTATGGCTACACCTTC. This sequence joins TRBV29-1 and TRBJ1-2; D may be TRBD1 (5 bases). With 5 bases removed from V and 4 bases from J, the gap between germline ends came to 17 bases. The CDR3 runs to 14 residues. CDR1 SQVTM and CDR2 ANQGSEA come from the germline V gene.